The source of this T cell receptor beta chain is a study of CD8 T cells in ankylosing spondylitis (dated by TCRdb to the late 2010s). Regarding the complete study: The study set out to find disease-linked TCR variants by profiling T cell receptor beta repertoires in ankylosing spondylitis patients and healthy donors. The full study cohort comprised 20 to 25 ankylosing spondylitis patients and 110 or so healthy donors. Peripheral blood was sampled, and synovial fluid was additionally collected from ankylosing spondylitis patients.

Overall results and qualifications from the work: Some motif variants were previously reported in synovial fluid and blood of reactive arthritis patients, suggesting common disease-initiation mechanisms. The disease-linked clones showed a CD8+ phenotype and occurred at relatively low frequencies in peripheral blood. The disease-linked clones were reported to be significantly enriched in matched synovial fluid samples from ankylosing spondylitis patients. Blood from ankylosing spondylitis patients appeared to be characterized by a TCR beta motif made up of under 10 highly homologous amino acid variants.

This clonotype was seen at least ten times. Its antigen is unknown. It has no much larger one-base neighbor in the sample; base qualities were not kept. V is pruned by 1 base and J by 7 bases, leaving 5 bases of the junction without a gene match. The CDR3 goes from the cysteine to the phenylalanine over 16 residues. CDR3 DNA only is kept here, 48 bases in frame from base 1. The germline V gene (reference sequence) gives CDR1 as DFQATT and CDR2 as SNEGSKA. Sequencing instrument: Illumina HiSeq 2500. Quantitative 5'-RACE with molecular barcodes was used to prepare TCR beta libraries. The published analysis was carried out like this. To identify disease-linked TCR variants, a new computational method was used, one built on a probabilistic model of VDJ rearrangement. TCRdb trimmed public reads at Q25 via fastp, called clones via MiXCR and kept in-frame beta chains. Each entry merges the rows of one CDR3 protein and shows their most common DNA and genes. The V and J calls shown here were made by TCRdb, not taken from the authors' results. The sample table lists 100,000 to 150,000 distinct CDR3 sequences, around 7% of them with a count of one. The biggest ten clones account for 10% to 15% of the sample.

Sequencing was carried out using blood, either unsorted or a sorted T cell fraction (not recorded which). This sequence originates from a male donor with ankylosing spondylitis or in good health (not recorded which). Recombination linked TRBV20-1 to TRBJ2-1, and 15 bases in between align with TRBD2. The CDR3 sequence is CSARGGTSGGWNEQFF. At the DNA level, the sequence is TGCAGTGCTAGAGGGGGGACTAGCGGGGGGTGGAATGAGCAGTTCTTC.